This T cell receptor beta chain emerged from a study of T cell repertoires in cytomegalovirus infection. Across the study: Public TCR beta signatures provided an indication of both CMV infection and a matching HLA type.

TCRdb re-called the reads through MiXCR, storing one row per CDR3 protein. Of about 310,000 distinct CDR3 sequences in the sample, roughly a sixth were seen once. The sample was PBMCs. This clonotype was sampled from a human donor in good health (CMV status not recorded). Some clones in this sample may be carry-over from other donors' samples.

The CDR3 sequence: CASSLILNSEQFF. The CDR3 bases are TGTGCCAGCAGCTTGATTTTGAACTCTGAGCAGTTCTTC. The rearrangement uses TRBV5-5 and TRBJ2-1; D is uncertain. Looked up from germline, CDR1 is SGHKS and CDR2 is YYEKEE (reference sequence). This CDR3 comprises 13 residues. The V end lost 1 base, the J end lost 9 bases, and 11 bases lay between the germline ends.